These T cell receptor beta chains were read from a single sample in a study of T-cell reconstitution after alpha-beta-depleted transplantation in children. From the PCR reads, TCRdb called clonotypes with MiXCR, one entry per CDR3 protein. The table lists roughly 790,000 distinct CDR3 sequences, roughly 15% of them singletons, with approximately 5% in the top ten. Sequencing used PBMCs, mostly from graft donor cells, obtained 360 days after TCRalphabeta/CD19-depleted stem cell transplant. These receptors all stem from a male patient younger than 18 who had a stem cell transplant for acute lymphoblastic leukemia, so the T cells may come from the graft donor. Both conserved end residues are part of each CDR3. A D gene is named only where the DNA matches it firmly. Only part of the rows carry a size: once, few, many, or a class if the clone is expanded.

TRBV6-1	few	TRBJ1-1	TRBD1	TGTGCCAGCAGGCCGTGGTCACAACAGGGGGCTGAAGCTTTCTTT	CASRPWSQQGAEAFF
TRBV4-1	-	TRBJ1-1	TRBD1	TGCGCCAGCAGCCAAGGTCCAGGGGGAACTGAAGCTTTCTTT	CASSQGPGGTEAFF
TRBV7-3	many	TRBJ2-1	-	TGTGCCAGCAGCTCCGTCGGACCAAACAATGAGCAGTTCTTC	CASSSVGPNNEQFF
TRBV4-1	-	TRBJ1-5	TRBD1	TGCGCCAGCAGCCAAGTGCCAGGGGGCGTGAATCAGCCCCAGCATTTT	CASSQVPGGVNQPQHF
TRBV20-1	-	TRBJ1-5	TRBD1	TGCAGTGCTAGAGGGATGCAGGGACAGATCAATCAGCCCCAGCATTTT	CSARGMQGQINQPQHF
TRBV7-9	few	TRBJ2-5	TRBD1	TGTGCCAGCACCAGGGGGCAGGTTGAGACCCAGTACTTC	CASTRGQVETQYF
TRBV5-1	few	TRBJ1-3	-	TGCGCCAGCAGCTTTGCGGAGGCTGTAATAACTGGAAACACCATATATTTT	CASSFAEAVITGNTIYF
TRBV20-1	-	TRBJ2-3	-	TGCAGTGCTACGTTAGCAGTCACAGATACGCAGTATTTT	CSATLAVTDTQYF
TRBV4-1	few	TRBJ2-7	-	TGCGCCAGCAGCCAAGGGCGCCTTGTGGCCGAGCAGTACTTC	CASSQGRLVAEQYF
TRBV24-1	-	TRBJ2-1	TRBD2	TGTGCCACCAGTGACTCCCGACTAGCGGGAGTGCGCAATGAGCAGTTCTTC	CATSDSRLAGVRNEQFF
TRBV11-2	many	TRBJ2-7	TRBD1	TGTGCCAGCAGCTTATCCGGGACAGGGTACTACGAGCAGTACTTC	CASSLSGTGYYEQYF
TRBV16	many	TRBJ2-1	-	TGTGCCAGCAGCCAATATTCAACGGGGCTTGGCAATGAGCAGTTCTTC	CASSQYSTGLGNEQFF
TRBV5-1	few	TRBJ2-1	-	TGCGCCAGCAGCTTGGAGCCGGGAGTGCAAAATGAGCAGTTCTTC	CASSLEPGVQNEQFF
TRBV3-1	many	TRBJ2-2	TRBD2	TGTGCCAGCAGCCAAGTGGGGGGGAAGGTTAACACCGGGGAGCTGTTTTTT	CASSQVGGKVNTGELFF
TRBV18	-	TRBJ2-7	-	TGTGCCAGCTCACCGAAGGGGTACGATCCCGAGCAGTACTTC	CASSPKGYDPEQYF
TRBV2	few	TRBJ1-2	TRBD1	TGTGCCAGCAGTCCTTATCACAGGGGCGGGAACTATGGCTACACCTTC	CASSPYHRGGNYGYTF
TRBV19	-	TRBJ1-5	-	TGTGCCAGTAGTACGGGGAGGAATCAGCCCCAGCATTTT	CASSTGRNQPQHF
TRBV4-1	few	TRBJ2-3	TRBD1	TGCGCCAGCAGCCAACAATTCCGGGACAGGGCAGATACGCAGTATTTT	CASSQQFRDRADTQYF
TRBV5-1	-	TRBJ2-7	-	TGCGCCAGCAGCTTGACTCCGGTGGGGGTATCGCGCGGGCAGTACTTC	CASSLTPVGVSRGQYF
TRBV5-1	few	TRBJ2-3	-	TGCGCCAGCAGCTTTTCATCAAGTTCGACAGATACGCAGTATTTT	CASSFSSSSTDTQYF
TRBV20-1	many	TRBJ2-1	-	TGCAGTGCTAGTGTCCATGAGCAGTTCTTC	CSASVHEQFF
TRBV29-1	few	TRBJ2-1	-	TGCAGCCTGGGCCGGGAGAATGAGCAGTTCTTC	CSLGRENEQFF
TRBV20-1	-	TRBJ2-7	-	TGCAGTGCTAGGCCCGGACCGTATACCTACGAGCAGTACTTC	CSARPGPYTYEQYF
TRBV10-3	-	TRBJ2-1	TRBD2	TGTGCCCTATCGGCCGGGCTAGCGGGAGACAAGCAGTTCTTC	CALSAGLAGDKQFF
TRBV19	-	TRBJ2-1	TRBD2	TGTGCCAGTAGTAATAGCGGGAGCACCGGTTCGTATGAGCAGTTCTTC	CASSNSGSTGSYEQFF
TRBV5-1	many	TRBJ1-1	-	TGCGCCAGCACCCACACAGGGAACACTGAAGCTTTCTTT	CASTHTGNTEAFF
TRBV4-2	few	TRBJ2-3	TRBD2	TGTGCCAGCAGCCCACCCCCGGAGGCGCGGGGGGTCACAGATACGCAGTATTTT	CASSPPPEARGVTDTQYF
TRBV5-1	-	TRBJ1-1	-	TGCGCCAGCAGCTTGACTACAGGGAGGACTGAAGCTTTCTTT	CASSLTTGRTEAFF
TRBV20-1	many	TRBJ1-3	TRBD1	TGCAGTGCTAGACAGGGGGGAGGAAACACCATATATTTT	CSARQGGGNTIYF
TRBV27	-	TRBJ2-7	-	TGTGCCAGCAGTTTATGGGGGGACAGTACAAGTGGGTACGAGCAGTACTTC	CASSLWGDSTSGYEQYF
TRBV7-3	-	TRBJ2-3	TRBD2	TGTGCCTCCAGCTTAATAGGACTAGCGGGAGCCCCAGATACGCAGTATTTT	CASSLIGLAGAPDTQYF
TRBV7-8	few	TRBJ1-4	-	TGTGCCAGCAGCTCGAGACTAGCGGGGCCTAATGAAAAACTGTTTTTT	CASSSRLAGPNEKLFF
TRBV27	many	TRBJ2-7	TRBD2	TGTGCCAGCAGTCCGACGACTAGCGGTTACGAGCAGTACTTC	CASSPTTSGYEQYF
TRBV7-3	few	TRBJ2-1	-	TGTGCCAGCAGCATGAACCACAGGGCCTTTCTGGACAATGAGCAGTTCTTC	CASSMNHRAFLDNEQFF
TRBV29-1	few	TRBJ2-7	TRBD2	TGCAGCGTTGTTCGGCGGGGCGGGCTAGCGGGAGGCTACGAGCAGTACTTC	CSVVRRGGLAGGYEQYF
TRBV29-1	few	TRBJ2-7	-	TGCAGCGTTTCCCTTCGGGGGGAGCAGTACTTC	CSVSLRGEQYF
TRBV12-3/TRBV12-4	few	TRBJ1-5	-	TGTGCCAGCTCGGGATACTATAGCAATCAGCCCCAGCATTTT	CASSGYYSNQPQHF
TRBV7-6	many	TRBJ1-2	TRBD1	TGTGCCAGCAGCTTAGGAAACAGGGGGCTCCTATACTATGGCTACACCTTC	CASSLGNRGLLYYGYTF
TRBV29-1	many	TRBJ2-1	TRBD2	TGCAGCGTTGAGGGCGTAGCGGGAGTCCATGAGCAGTTCTTC	CSVEGVAGVHEQFF
TRBV20-1	many	TRBJ2-1	-	TGCAGTCTACCCCGAAGTGGGAATGAGCAGTTCTTC	CSLPRSGNEQFF
TRBV6-5	-	TRBJ2-4	-	TGTGCCAGCATGACAGGAGAAAACATTCAGTACTTC	CASMTGENIQYF
TRBV5-5	-	TRBJ2-7	TRBD1	TGTGCCAGCAGGAGGACAGGGGACTACGAGCAGTACTTC	CASRRTGDYEQYF
TRBV25-1	many	TRBJ1-5	-	TGTGCCAGCAGTGACGGGTTTTATCAGCCCCAGCATTTT	CASSDGFYQPQHF
TRBV27	few	TRBJ2-1	TRBD2	TGTGCCAGCACATGGACTAGCGGGAGTATCAATGAGCAGTTCTTC	CASTWTSGSINEQFF
TRBV2	-	TRBJ2-4	-	TGTGCCAGCAGTGAAGCAGAAGTAGCCAAAAACATTCAGTACTTC	CASSEAEVAKNIQYF
TRBV29-1	-	TRBJ2-1	-	TGCAGCGTTGAAGCGGGGGGGGGACAGGTGTACAATGAGCAGTTCTTC	CSVEAGGGQVYNEQFF
TRBV20-1	many	TRBJ2-2	-	TGCAGTGCCGCGGGCCTCACCGGGGAGCTGTTTTTT	CSAAGLTGELFF
TRBV12-3/TRBV12-4	-	TRBJ2-5	-	TGTGCCAGCAGGAGCAGGGGAGATTACCAAGAGACCCAGTACTTC	CASRSRGDYQETQYF
TRBV7-9	-	TRBJ2-7	TRBD1	TGTGCCAGCAGCTATTCGACAGGGGTCCACGAGCAGTACTTC	CASSYSTGVHEQYF
TRBV12-3/TRBV12-4	-	TRBJ2-5	-	TGTGCCAGCACCCATTCGGAGCCCCAAGAGACCCAGTACTTC	CASTHSEPQETQYF
TRBV12-5	few	TRBJ2-1	TRBD2	TGTGCTAGTGGTTTGTCCGGGACTAGAAATGAGCAGTTCTTC	CASGLSGTRNEQFF
TRBV2	-	TRBJ2-1	TRBD2	TGTGCCAGCAGTGAAAGGCGGGGGTCTTCCTACAATGAGCAGTTCTTC	CASSERRGSSYNEQFF
TRBV12-3/TRBV12-4	few	TRBJ1-4	-	TGTGCCAGCAGTTTGGGCAGGTTCCGCACCGCCCCGGCTAATGAAAAACTGTTTTTT	CASSLGRFRTAPANEKLFF
TRBV6-2/TRBV6-3	many	TRBJ2-3	TRBD2	TGTGCCAGCAGTTACACGTCCGGGACTAGCCCAGATTTT	CASSYTSGTSPDF
TRBV20-1	many	TRBJ2-4	-	TGCAGTGCTCCACTCCAGGGTGTCAAAAACATTCAGTACTTC	CSAPLQGVKNIQYF
TRBV27	few	TRBJ2-3	-	TGTGCCAGCAGCCTTCGCATAAAGTTGGATACGCAGTATTTT	CASSLRIKLDTQYF
TRBV4-1	few	TRBJ1-2	-	TGCGCCAGCAGCCAAAGGGGGGCCTTCTATGGCTACACCTTC	CASSQRGAFYGYTF